This T cell receptor beta chain emerged from a study of CD8 T cells in ankylosing spondylitis. Notes on the study in general: Matched ankylosing spondylitis synovial fluid reportedly showed significant enrichment of disease-linked clones. Ankylosing spondylitis blood appeared to be characterized by a TCR beta motif of roughly eight highly homologous variants.

The CDR3 has 15 amino acids. Trimming removed 6 bases from V and 2 bases from J, with 14 bases in between. TCRdb reprocessed the 5' RACE reads with MiXCR, giving one entry per CDR3 protein. The data hold some 130,000 distinct CDR3 sequences, with 7% to 8% observed a single time. This clonotype showed up many times. Antigen specificity is unknown. The V and J genes are TRBV12-3 or TRBV12-4 and TRBJ2-4; TRBD1 is a possible D gene (6 bases). The TCR originated in a female donor with ankylosing spondylitis or in good health (not recorded which). What was sequenced was blood, either unsorted or a sorted T cell fraction (not recorded which). The DNA of the CDR3 is TGTGCCAGCAGACAAATACAGGGTTCCAAAAACATTCAGTACTTC. This sequence encodes CASRQIQGSKNIQYF.